One TCR beta chain is described in this entry. These data are taken from a study of blood T cell repertoires in COVID-19. V was shortened by 0 bases and J by 7 bases, with 13 bases between the two germline ends. The CDR3 runs to 15 residues. The V gene's germline CDR1 is SGDLS and CDR2 YYNGEE. In the authors' methods: Reference gene primer amplification gave estimated nucleated cell counts. Assay used: immunoSEQ multiplex PCR; TCRdb lists only in-frame clones, some missing. V and J calls and clone size follow that table, whereas D and trimming were derived from the DNA. This sample has some 120,000 clones, with roughly 90% found just once.

The rearrangement joins TRBV9 to TRBJ1-4; tentatively, D is TRBD1 (6 bases). This clonotype originated in a man between 50 and 59 years old with acute or convalescent COVID-19. The source material was peripheral blood. This CDR3 is CASSVDPGAGEKLFF. The DNA of the CDR3 is TGTGCCAGCAGCGTAGATCCAGGGGCGGGTGAAAAACTGTTTTTT. The variable domain in full, completed from reference TRBV9 and TRBJ1-4, reads DSGVTQTPKHLITATGQRVTLRCSPRSGDLSVYWYQQSLDQGLQFLIQYYNGEERAKGNILERFSAQQFPDLHSELNLSSLELGDSALYFCASSVDPGAGEKLFFGSGTQLSVL.